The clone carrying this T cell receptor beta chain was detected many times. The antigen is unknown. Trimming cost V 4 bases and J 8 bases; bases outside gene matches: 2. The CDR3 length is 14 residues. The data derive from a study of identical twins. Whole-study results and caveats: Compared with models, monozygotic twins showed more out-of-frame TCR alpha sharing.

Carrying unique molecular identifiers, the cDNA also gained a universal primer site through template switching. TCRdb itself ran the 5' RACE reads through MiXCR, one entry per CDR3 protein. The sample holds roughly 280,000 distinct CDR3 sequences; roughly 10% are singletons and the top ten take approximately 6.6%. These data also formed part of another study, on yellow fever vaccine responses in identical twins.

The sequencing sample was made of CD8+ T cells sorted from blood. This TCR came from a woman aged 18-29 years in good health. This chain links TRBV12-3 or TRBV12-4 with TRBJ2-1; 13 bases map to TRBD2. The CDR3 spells CASSWTSGGDEQFF. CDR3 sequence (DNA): TGTGCCAGCAGTTGGACTAGCGGGGGTGATGAGCAGTTCTTC.